This T cell receptor (beta chain) is from a study of cytotoxic CD8 clonotypes in ibrutinib-treated CLL. The protocol was immunoSEQ multiplex PCR, while the TCRdb copy is restricted to in-frame clones and leaves out a portion. The top ten hold over 2% of the sample, which has under 200,000 clones, approximately 77% seen once. This clone was recorded only once. The sequence was obtained from a human donor with chronic lymphocytic leukemia. The sample in question was PBMCs, obtained after 12 months of ibrutinib treatment.

DNA of the CDR3: TGTGCCAGCAGTGTTATCCAGCTGACCGGCGGAGCTTTCTTT. Protein: CASSVIQLTGGAFF. V is TRBV6-1 and J is TRBJ1-1; D is undetermined. Trimming stripped 4 bases from V and 10 bases from J, with 19 bases between. The germline V gene encodes CDR1 MNHNS and CDR2 SASEGT. The CDR3 covers 14 residues.